The rows below give T cell receptor beta chains drawn from one sample of a study of T cell repertoires in cytomegalovirus infection. In TCRdb, the reads were re-called with MiXCR into one record per CDR3 protein. The sample shows some 270,000 distinct CDR3 sequences, roughly 21% of them seen only once. These receptors have no known antigen. Sequenced material: cultured PBMCs, taken from culture after CMV antigen stimulation. The origin of the receptors is a human donor in good health (CMV status not recorded). Some clones in this sample may be carry-over from other donors' samples. Both conserved end residues are part of each CDR3. Each record gives: clone size, V gene, D gene, J gene, CDR3 DNA, CDR3 protein. The D gene is left open where the match is weak. Clone size is stated in some rows and not others, as once, few, many or a class when expanded.

many,TRBV7-2,TRBD2,TRBJ2-3,TGTGCCAGCAGCCCTGGGACTAGCGGGTACACAGATACGCAGTATTTT,CASSPGTSGYTDTQYF
-,TRBV20-1,-,TRBJ1-2,TGCAGTGCTAGAGAGGAATACACCTTC,CSAREEYTF
-,TRBV19,TRBD1,TRBJ1-1,TGTGCCAGTAGTATAGCTCCCGACAGGGGGACTGAAGCTTTCTTT,CASSIAPDRGTEAFF
many,TRBV6-2/TRBV6-3,-,TRBJ2-1,TGTGCCAGCAGCCCTCCTTTCGGGTGGGGTGATGAGCAGTTCTTC,CASSPPFGWGDEQFF
few,TRBV12-3/TRBV12-4,-,TRBJ2-1,TGTGCCAGCAGCAAAACAGGTGTCTCCTACAATGAGCAGTTCTTC,CASSKTGVSYNEQFF
many,TRBV11-2,-,TRBJ1-2,TGTGCCAGCAGCTTAGATCTGTTTGTGGCACCCTTGACTCGGGGCTACACCTTC,CASSLDLFVAPLTRGYTF
few,TRBV27,-,TRBJ1-5,TGTGCCAGCAGTTCACAGGGCTATCAGCCCCAGCATTTT,CASSSQGYQPQHF
few,TRBV6-2/TRBV6-3,-,TRBJ2-7,TGTGCCAGCAGTGATTTCGGGGACTACGAGCAGTACTTC,CASSDFGDYEQYF
-,TRBV7-3,-,TRBJ2-6,TGTGCCAGCAGCCCCAGCTCCTCTGGGGCCAACGTCCTGACTTTC,CASSPSSSGANVLTF
few,TRBV15,-,TRBJ2-2,TGTGCCACCAGCGAGAGAGATACCGGGGAGCTGTTTTTT,CATSERDTGELFF
few,TRBV19,-,TRBJ1-5,TGTGCCAGTAGTACTCCAGGGATGGGGCATCAGCCCCAGCATTTT,CASSTPGMGHQPQHF
-,TRBV28,TRBD1,TRBJ2-4,TGTGCCAGCACCGAACAGGGGATCAAAAACATTCAGTACTTC,CASTEQGIKNIQYF
few,TRBV2,-,TRBJ2-6,TGTGCCAGCAGTGAAACGGGGCTCCCTGGGGCCAACGTCCTGACTTTC,CASSETGLPGANVLTF
few,TRBV5-4,TRBD1,TRBJ1-2,TGTGCCAGCAGCTTGAGGGGGCCGGGTGGCTACACCTTC,CASSLRGPGGYTF
few,TRBV3-1,-,TRBJ2-3,TGTGCCAGCAGCCACGGGGCCTCAGATACGCAGTATTTT,CASSHGASDTQYF
few,TRBV6-5,TRBD2,TRBJ2-4,TGTGCCAGCAGTTACTCGATGGGCGGGAGGCCCAAAAACATTCAGTACTTC,CASSYSMGGRPKNIQYF
few,TRBV2,-,TRBJ2-5,TGTGCCAGCAGTGATTTCAGGGAAGAGACCCAGTACTTC,CASSDFREETQYF
many,TRBV5-4,-,TRBJ2-1,TGTGCCAGCAGCTTGGTACCCGGAGGGGCCAGTGAGCAGTTCTTC,CASSLVPGGASEQFF
-,TRBV2,-,TRBJ1-2,TGTGCCAGCAGTGATCTCCCCGACTATGGCTACACCTTC,CASSDLPDYGYTF
-,TRBV20-1,-,TRBJ2-1,TGCAGTGCTAGAGATTCCCCCTTCAGCTCCTACAATGAGCAGTTCTTC,CSARDSPFSSYNEQFF
-,TRBV29-1,-,TRBJ1-2,TGCAGCGTTACGTTTAGGGGCGACTATGGCTACACCTTC,CSVTFRGDYGYTF
many,TRBV7-2,TRBD2,TRBJ2-4,TGTGCCAGCAGCTTAGTGGCGGGAGATCGGAACATTCAGTACTTC,CASSLVAGDRNIQYF
many,TRBV7-2,-,TRBJ2-3,TGTGCCAGCAGCTTCCATCGGGCGGGAACAGATACGCAGTATTTT,CASSFHRAGTDTQYF
many,TRBV7-3,-,TRBJ2-1,TGTGCCAGCAGCCCCACCGGCGTGGGCTCCTACAATGAGCAGTTCTTC,CASSPTGVGSYNEQFF
few,TRBV11-3,TRBD1,TRBJ2-3,TGTGCCAGCAGCTTAGGCAGGGGGCAAGATACGCAGTATTTT,CASSLGRGQDTQYF
-,TRBV18,-,TRBJ1-1,TGTGCCAGCTCTCACGACACATACACTGAAGCTTTCTTT,CASSHDTYTEAFF
-,TRBV6-1,TRBD1,TRBJ1-2,TGTGCCAGCAGTTCTGGGACAGGAAACTATGGCTACACCTTC,CASSSGTGNYGYTF
few,TRBV6-5,TRBD2,TRBJ2-3,TGTGCCAGCAGCAGAGGGACTAGCGGATCGTGGGATACGCAGTATTTT,CASSRGTSGSWDTQYF
-,TRBV12-3/TRBV12-4,TRBD1,TRBJ1-4,TGTGCCAGCAGCCCCGACAGGGGGTTCGAAAAACTGTTTTTT,CASSPDRGFEKLFF
many,TRBV7-8,TRBD1,TRBJ2-7,TGTGCCAGCAGCCCTCACCGGGACAGGGATGAGCAGTACTTC,CASSPHRDRDEQYF
few,TRBV5-4,-,TRBJ1-2,TGTGCCAGCAGCGCTATGGGACGGGTGTATGGCTACACCTTC,CASSAMGRVYGYTF
-,TRBV15,-,TRBJ1-2,TGTGCCACCAGCAGAGTAGGAGCCTATGGCTACACCTTC,CATSRVGAYGYTF
many,TRBV7-2,-,TRBJ2-7,TGTGCCAGCAGTCAAAACCCGGGACTGAACTACGAGCAGTACTTC,CASSQNPGLNYEQYF
few,TRBV7-9,TRBD1,TRBJ2-3,TGTGCCAGCAGCGTCGACAGGGATGCAGATACGCAGTATTTT,CASSVDRDADTQYF
few,TRBV7-9,TRBD1,TRBJ1-1,TGTGCCAGCAGCACCCGGACAGGGACGAACACTGAAGCTTTCTTT,CASSTRTGTNTEAFF
few,TRBV6-5,TRBD1,TRBJ1-2,TGTGCCAGCACGGGGACAGGGGGATATGGCTACACCTTC,CASTGTGGYGYTF
once,TRBV7-2,TRBD1,TRBJ1-6,TGTGCCAGCAGCTTAGACAGGGGGTATTCACCCCTCCACTTT,CASSLDRGYSPLHF
many,TRBV7-2,TRBD2,TRBJ2-3,TGTGCCACCACAACGGGTCGGGGGGTGACAGATACGCAGTATTTT,CATTTGRGVTDTQYF
-,TRBV6-8,-,TRBJ2-7,TGTGCCAGCAGCCTACTGACAGGAAACGAGCAGTACTTC,CASSLLTGNEQYF
-,TRBV19,TRBD1,TRBJ1-5,TGTGCCACCTCATCCTGGACAGGGGGTTTGGATCAGCCCCAGCATTTT,CATSSWTGGLDQPQHF
-,TRBV19,TRBD1,TRBJ2-5,TGTGCCAGTACCCCGACAGGGCTGGAGACCCAGTACTTC,CASTPTGLETQYF
few,TRBV6-6,-,TRBJ2-2,TGTGCCACCAATGGACAGATGAACACCGGGGAGCTGTTTTTT,CATNGQMNTGELFF
many,TRBV7-9,-,TRBJ2-7,TGTGCCAGCAGCCCATCGGGCCCTCTCCAGTACTTC,CASSPSGPLQYF
many,TRBV7-8,TRBD1,TRBJ2-3,TGTGCCAGCAGCTTAGCAGGACAGGGATGGGATACGCAGTATTTT,CASSLAGQGWDTQYF
few,TRBV6-2/TRBV6-3,-,TRBJ2-2,TGTGCCAGCAGTTACTCGAGGTCGTTGGGTACCGGGGAGCTGTTTTTT,CASSYSRSLGTGELFF
few,TRBV2,TRBD1,TRBJ2-5,TGTGCCAGCAGCGGACAGGGGGGGTCCCAAGAGACCCAGTACTTC,CASSGQGGSQETQYF
many,TRBV7-9,-,TRBJ2-7,TGTGCCAGCAGCTTAATCCGACAGGAGCAGTACTTC,CASSLIRQEQYF
-,TRBV30,TRBD2,TRBJ2-3,TGTGCCTGGAGCCGACTAGCGGGAGCGTCAGATACGCAGTATTTT,CAWSRLAGASDTQYF
-,TRBV6-1,-,TRBJ1-4,TGTGCCAGCAGAGAGCAGGGCCTTAATGAAAAACTGTTTTTT,CASREQGLNEKLFF
many,TRBV10-3,-,TRBJ1-2,TGTGCCATCAGTGTCCAGGGAGTAGGGGAAACGGGCTATGGCTACACCTTC,CAISVQGVGETGYGYTF
-,TRBV19,-,TRBJ1-1,TGTGCCAGTACAAATCCGGGGGGCCGGGTTGGAGACACTGAAGCTTTCTTT,CASTNPGGRVGDTEAFF
-,TRBV13,-,TRBJ1-2,TGTGCCAGCGGGGTAAACTATGGCTACACCTTC,CASGVNYGYTF
-,TRBV11-2,-,TRBJ2-3,TGTGCCAGCTTGGGCGCGAGCACAGATACGCAGTATTTT,CASLGASTDTQYF
few,TRBV18,-,TRBJ1-1,TGTGCCAGCTCACCAGACCAACTCACGAACACTGAAGCTTTCTTT,CASSPDQLTNTEAFF
-,TRBV6-2/TRBV6-3,-,TRBJ1-5,TGTGCCAGCAGTTACTCCCCCTTTCCGGTCTTATTT,CASSYSPFPVLF